Shown below are 12 T cell receptor beta chains from a single sample sequenced in a study of cytomegalovirus exposure and HLA in healthy donors. The primer mix had 60 Vbeta and 13 Jbeta primers. The assay was immunoSEQ multiplex PCR, and TCRdb's table has in-frame clones only and misses some. Altogether over 75,000 clones are present, more than 60% being singletons, with the ten largest covering around 15%. The specimen sequenced was PBMCs. These receptors were collected from a man between 60 and 75 years old in good health and CMV-seropositive.

This clone was observed a few times. V gene TRBV18 combines with J gene TRBJ2-3; maybe TRBD2 (5 bases). CDR1 and CDR2 (germline): KGHSH, LQKENI. Trimming took off 3 bases at V and 6 bases at J, with 16 bases between the two ends. The CDR3 sequence is 15 residues long. The CDR3 protein is CASSPNGRGEDTQYF. CDR3 sequence (DNA): TGTGCCAGCTCACCTAACGGACGGGGAGAGGATACGCAGTATTTT.

The V and J genes are TRBV6-1 and TRBJ1-2; D ambiguous. This CDR3 region has 12 residues. Germline values: CDR1 MNHNS, CDR2 SASEGT. Trimming stripped 8 bases from V and 8 bases from J, with 15 bases between. CDR3 sequence (DNA): TGTGCCAGCCTCGTGGGTGTGGGCGGCTACACCTTC. Translated: CASLVGVGGYTF.

Only one count was recorded for this clone. The chain joins TRBV19 to TRBJ1-2, with a weak D call TRBD1 (6 bases). Deletions cut 4 bases from V and 3 bases from J, with 15 bases between. In germline, CDR1 is LNHDA, CDR2 SQIVND (reference sequence). The CDR3 loop spans 15 amino acids. CDR3 residues: CASSTFSGVDYGYTF. In nucleotides, the CDR3 is TGTGCCAGTAGTACCTTTTCAGGGGTCGACTATGGCTACACCTTC.

J is TRBJ1-2 and V is TRBV29-1, with TRBD1 matching 7 bases. The CDR3 is 16 residues long. Unmatched junction bases numbered 18, after V lost 7 bases and J lost 4 bases. The germline V gene encodes CDR1 SQVTM and CDR2 ANQGSEA. CDR3 region: CSAQLRTGRAPYGYTF. For the CDR3, the DNA is TGCAGCGCCCAATTGAGGACAGGAAGGGCCCCCTATGGCTACACCTTC.

This rearrangement joins TRBV5-4 to TRBJ2-7; D not resolved. Trimming stripped 2 bases from V and 5 bases from J, with 8 bases between. The CDR3 spans 12 residues. CDR1 is SGHNT, CDR2 YYREEE, per germline (reference sequence). CDR3: CASSFWANEQYF. CDR3 coding DNA: TGTGCCAGCAGCTTTTGGGCTAACGAGCAGTACTTC.

The V and J genes are TRBV2 and TRBJ2-5; 7 positions agree with TRBD1. The length of the CDR3 is 16 residues. Germline CDR1 reads SNHLY; CDR2 reads FYNNEI. J lost 1 base, V lost 8 bases, and 13 bases had no gene match. The CDR3 loop reads CASAGITGATQETQYF. The DNA of the CDR3 is TGTGCCAGCGCTGGGATCACAGGGGCCACCCAAGAGACCCAGTACTTC. Based on the CDR3 plus reference TRBV2 and TRBJ2-5, the full variable domain is EPEVTQTPSHQVTQMGQEVILRCVPISNHLYFYWYRQILGQKVEFLVSFYNNEISEKSEIFDDQFSVERPDGSNFTLKIRSTKLEDSAMYFCASAGITGATQETQYFGPGTRLLVL.

V usage is TRBV2 and J usage is TRBJ2-7; weak D call: TRBD1 (5 bases). Germline loops: CDR1 SNHLY, CDR2 FYNNEI. The CDR3 runs to 12 residues. V lost 4 bases, J lost 7 bases, and 11 bases lay in between. CDR3 DNA sequence: TGTGCCAGCAGTGTGGGGCGGCTTGAGCAGTACTTC. Translation: CASSVGRLEQYF.

V usage is TRBV2 and J usage is TRBJ1-6; D ambiguous. V lost 3 bases and J lost 8, with 23 bases in between. CDR3 length: 18 residues. Germline lookup yields CDR1 SNHLY and CDR2 FYNNEI. The CDR3 protein is CASSDYVGGGRTDSPLHF. CDR3 bases: TGTGCCAGCAGTGATTATGTTGGCGGCGGGCGGACGGATTCACCCCTCCACTTT. Based on the CDR3 plus reference TRBV2 and TRBJ1-6, the full variable domain is EPEVTQTPSHQVTQMGQEVILRCVPISNHLYFYWYRQILGQKVEFLVSFYNNEISEKSEIFDDQFSVERPDGSNFTLKIRSTKLEDSAMYFCASSDYVGGGRTDSPLHFGNGTRLTVT.

CDR3 sequence reads: CASSYRDTILGNTIYF. The CDR3, as DNA: TGCGCCAGCAGTTACCGGGACACCATTCTAGGAAACACCATATATTTT. J is TRBJ1-3 and V is TRBV23-1; a weak D match, TRBD1 (6 bases). TRBV23-1 counts as an open reading frame of uncertain function. The V gene lost 5 bases and the J gene lost 4 bases, with 18 bases spanning the gap. The CDR3 covers 16 residues.

This rearrangement joins TRBV4-2 to TRBJ2-5; 7 nucleotides agree with TRBD1. TRBJ2-7 matches the DNA end more closely, so the J call is doubtful. This CDR3 is built from 15 residues. From germline, CDR1 is LGHNA and CDR2 YNFKEQ. CDR3 loop: CASSQPGTVGYEQYF. CDR3 DNA sequence: TGTGCCAGCAGCCAACCCGGGACAGTAGGCTACGAGCAGTACTTC.

The gene calls are TRBV28 and TRBJ1-2; 12 bases match TRBD1. In germline, CDR1 is MDHEN, CDR2 SYDVKM. Germline trimming cut 3 bases from V and 7 bases from J; bases unmatched to any gene: 3. The CDR3 contains 14 residues. The CDR3 bases are TGTGCCAGCAGTTTGGGACAGGGGGCGGGTGGCTACACCTTC. It yields the protein CASSLGQGAGGYTF.

This chain connects TRBV29-1 to TRBJ2-2; D is undetermined. The CDR3 is 15 amino acids. Per germline, CDR1 SQVTM and CDR2 ANQGSEA. V lost 2 bases and J 2 bases, leaving 12 bases between the germline ends. This CDR3 is CSVESSSTNTGELFF. DNA of the CDR3: TGCAGCGTTGAATCGTCAAGCACTAACACCGGGGAGCTGTTTTTT.